The TCR beta chain under discussion was sequenced for a study of radiation and T cells in renal cell carcinoma. Trimming cost V 6 bases and J 4 bases, with 12 bases left between them. This CDR3 spans 13 amino acids. Germline V gene data show CDR1 as MDHEN and CDR2 as SYDVKM. The data were produced by immunoSEQ multiplex PCR, yet TCRdb's version contains in-frame clones alone and is incomplete. The repertoire holds around 170,000 clones, 88% seen once, with over 9% in the top ten. Regarding time point: blood 4 weeks post-SBRT, at nephrectomy. Sample treatment: 15 Gy SBRT to primary tumor, nephrectomy 4 weeks later.

The clonotype was recovered from a woman in her 50s with renal cell carcinoma. J is TRBJ1-2 and V is TRBV28; weak D call: TRBD1 (6 bases). Sequencing used blood, obtained from a patient whose treatment included radiotherapy and nephrectomy. The CDR3 reads CASRRIQGYGYTF. The CDR3 DNA follows: TGTGCCAGCAGAAGAATACAGGGCTATGGCTACACCTTC.